A selection of T cell receptor beta chains follows, all from one sample in a study of T cells in narcolepsy. Sequenced by immunoSEQ multiplex PCR; TCRdb stores in-frame clones only, minus some. The sample shows 25,000 to 35,000 clones, roughly four fifths of them seen only once. The sequenced material came from CD45RA- memory CD4+ T cells from PBMCs. These receptor sequences come from a human donor with narcolepsy. Each CDR3 is given with its conserved first and last residue. The order of the fields is V gene, CDR3 length, clone size, D gene, J gene, CDR3 DNA, CDR3 protein. The D gene is left open where the match is weak. Clone size is stated in some rows and not others, as once, few, many or a class when expanded.

>TRBV19|16|once|TRBD1|TRBJ1-5
TGTGCCAGTAGTATCGGAACAGGGGGGAGTAGGAAGCCCCAGCATTTT
CASSIGTGGSRKPQHF
>TRBV4-3|16|.|.|TRBJ1-2
TGCGCCAGCAGCCAAGACCTGGGAGGGCTAGCCTATGGCTACACCTTC
CASSQDLGGLAYGYTF
>TRBV4-1|16|.|TRBD1|TRBJ1-2
TGTGCCAGCAGCCTAGAACGAGGACAGGGGCCTTATGGCTACACCTTC
CASSLERGQGPYGYTF
>TRBV10-3|16|.|.|TRBJ2-1
TGTGCCATCAGTGGGTTGAGGTCTACCCCGTACAATGAGCAGTTCTTC
CAISGLRSTPYNEQFF
>TRBV18|13|.|.|TRBJ2-2
TGTGCCAGCTCCCAGACGGGCACCGGGGAGCTGTTTTTT
CASSQTGTGELFF
>TRBV5-4|16|.|TRBD1|TRBJ2-1
TGTGCCAGCATCTACGAGGGGGCAGGGGAGTACAATGAGCAGTTCTTC
CASIYEGAGEYNEQFF
>TRBV7-2|15|.|.|TRBJ1-1
TGTGCCAGCAAGATCATCGCCTCGGTGAACACTGAAGCTTTCTTT
CASKIIASVNTEAFF
>TRBV29-1|13|.|.|TRBJ1-1
TGCAGCGTACCCCTGGAGGGGAACACTGAAGCTTTCTTT
CSVPLEGNTEAFF
>TRBV20-1|10|once|.|TRBJ2-1
TGCAGTGCTTACTGGAATGAGCAGTTCTTC
CSAYWNEQFF
>TRBV4-3|16|.|TRBD1|TRBJ2-2
TGCGCCAGCAGCCGCCCGGGACAGGGCGACACCGGGGAGCTGTTTTTT
CASSRPGQGDTGELFF
>TRBV30|13|.|.|TRBJ1-2
TGTGCCTGGAGTGTCCGGTTTATCTATGGCTACACCTTC
CAWSVRFIYGYTF
>TRBV7-3|15|.|.|TRBJ1-6
TGTGCCAGCAGCCTCCACAGGGTCTATAATTCACCCCTCCACTTT
CASSLHRVYNSPLHF
>TRBV29-1|12|.|.|TRBJ1-1
TGCAGCGTTGAAGAGCCTAGACAGACCTACAACTTT
CSVEEPRQTYNF
>TRBV4-2|13|.|.|TRBJ2-1
TGTGCCAGCAGCCAAGACAGCCTCAATGAGCAGTTCTTC
CASSQDSLNEQFF
>TRBV7-9|16|.|TRBD1|TRBJ1-3
TGTGCCAGCAGCTTGGTGCAGGGGGCCGGTGGAAACACCATATATTTT
CASSLVQGAGGNTIYF
>TRBV6-1|16|.|TRBD1|TRBJ1-2
TGTGCCAGCAGTGAGGGGACAGGCCTAAAACTTTATGGCTACACCTTC
CASSEGTGLKLYGYTF
>TRBV6-1|15|.|TRBD2|TRBJ2-7
TGTGCCAGCAGTTTAATAGCGGGGGGTTCCTACGAGCAGTACTTC
CASSLIAGGSYEQYF
>TRBV5-1|15|.|.|TRBJ2-5
TGCGCCAGCAGCTTGGTGGCAGGCCGCCAAGAGACCCAGTACTTC
CASSLVAGRQETQYF
>TRBV19|16|.|TRBD2|TRBJ2-1
TGTGCCAGTAGTCAAGGACTAGCGGGGGGGGACAGTGAGCAGTTCTTC
CASSQGLAGGDSEQFF
>TRBV7-8|13|.|.|TRBJ1-5
TGTGCCAGCAGCCCCATAGGCAATCAGCCCCAGCATTTT
CASSPIGNQPQHF
>TRBV9|15|.|TRBD1|TRBJ2-7
TGTGCCAGCAGCTCACAAGGGGGCAAGGGCTACGAGCAGTACTTC
CASSSQGGKGYEQYF
>TRBV9|15|.|.|TRBJ2-2
TGTGCCAGCAGCGTAGATACTAGCCTCACCGGGGAGCTGTTTTTT
CASSVDTSLTGELFF
>TRBV7-6|17|.|TRBD2|TRBJ2-1
TGTGCCAGCAGCTTAAGCGGGGGGGCTCTCGGGCTCAATGAGCAGTTCTTC
CASSLSGGALGLNEQFF
>TRBV9|15|.|.|TRBJ2-1
TGTGCCAGCAGTACGGTGGGGGGTACCTACAATGAGCAGTTCTTC
CASSTVGGTYNEQFF